The 10 T cell receptor beta chains in this list originate from one sample, sequenced in a study of cytomegalovirus exposure and HLA in healthy donors (dated 2017 in TCRdb). Library preparation employed the immunoSEQ multiplex PCR assay. The immuneACCESS repertoire file appears here via TCRdb, limited to in-frame rearrangements. These files lack a portion of the clones; in checked studies, under half of the deficit traces to unresolved V genes, and the cause of the others is not known. This sample holds some 140,000 clones; 70% to 90% were observed only once. The biggest ten clones account for about 1.5% of the sample. The source material was PBMCs. These receptors all come from a woman under 40 in good health and CMV-seronegative.

The chain links TRBV7-7 to TRBJ2-3; 14 bases line up with TRBD2. Trimming removed 5 bases from V and 5 bases from J; junction bases left unmatched: 15. The CDR3 runs to 19 residues. Germline V CDR1 and CDR2: SSHAT, FNYEAQ (reference sequence). The CDR3 region is CASSGGESRGTSGGDTQYF. The CDR3 DNA reads as TGTGCCAGCAGCGGAGGGGAAAGCCGAGGGACTAGCGGGGGAGATACGCAGTATTTT. Filled out from reference TRBV7-7 and TRBJ2-3, the complete variable domain reads GAGVSQSPRYKVTKRGQDVTLRCDPISSHATLYWYQQALGQGPEFLTYFNYEAQPDKSGLPSDRFSAERPEGSISTLTIQRTEQRDSAMYRCASSGGESRGTSGGDTQYFGPGTRLTVL.

The rearrangement links TRBV11-3 to TRBJ2-1, with 7 bases aligning to TRBD2. From germline, CDR1 is SGHNT and CDR2 YENEEA. Trimming removed 4 bases from V and 4 bases from J; junction bases left unmatched: 1. This CDR3 is 13 amino acids long. DNA for the CDR3: TGTGCCAGCAGCTCGGGGGGTTACAATGAGCAGTTCTTC. It encodes CASSSGGYNEQFF.

V gene TRBV7-9 combines with J gene TRBJ1-1; 8 positions match TRBD1. V was pared by 5 bases and J by 6 bases, with 2 bases of the junction left unmatched. Germline V gene lookup returns CDR1 SEHNR and CDR2 FQNEAQ (reference sequence). The CDR3 is made up of 12 amino acids. The CDR3 here is CASSQQGAEAFF. In DNA, the CDR3 is TGTGCCAGCAGCCAACAGGGGGCTGAAGCTTTCTTT.

This sequence joins TRBV5-8 and TRBJ2-3; 7 bases fit TRBD2. V shed 4 bases, J shed 0 bases, and the junction held 8 bases outside the gene matches. Germline lookup yields CDR1 SGHTS and CDR2 YDEGEE. The CDR3 spans 16 residues. In DNA form, the CDR3 reads TGTGCCAGCAGCCACGGGGGAGCGGGGAGCACAGATACGCAGTATTTT. This encodes CASSHGGAGSTDTQYF.

The chain combines TRBV10-3 with TRBJ2-1; D possibly corresponds to TRBD2 (6 bases). The V gene lost 4 bases and the J gene lost 2 bases, with 9 bases spanning the gap. This CDR3 has 14 amino acids. Germline-derived CDR1 and CDR2 are ENHRY and SYGVKD. The CDR3 DNA reads TGTGCCATCAGTGGCGGGACGACCTACAATGAGCAGTTCTTC. It specifies CAISGGTTYNEQFF.

This sequence joins TRBV4-1 and TRBJ1-3; D unresolved. Germline values: CDR1 MGHRA, CDR2 YSYEKL. The CDR3 length is 17 residues. V was shortened by 0 bases and J by 0 bases, with 12 bases between the two germline ends. The CDR3 reads CASSQDLRAYSGNTIYF. Here the CDR3 DNA reads TGCGCCAGCAGCCAAGATTTGAGAGCCTACTCTGGAAACACCATATATTTT.

The genes are TRBV28 and TRBJ1-2; 7 nucleotides agree with TRBD1. Germline V gene data show CDR1 as MDHEN and CDR2 as SYDVKM. The CDR3 extends over 14 amino acids. V shed 1 base and J 4 bases; nucleotides not matched to a gene: 3. The chain's CDR3 is CASSLSRQGYGYTF. Written as DNA, the CDR3 is TGTGCCAGCAGTTTATCCCGACAGGGCTATGGCTACACCTTC.

J is TRBJ1-4 and V is TRBV11-1, with D tentatively TRBD1 (5 bases). With 5 bases removed from V and 7 bases from J, the gap between germline ends came to 17 bases. Germline V lookup: CDR1 SGHAT, CDR2 FQDESV (reference sequence). The CDR3 contains 15 residues. The CDR3 protein is CASSPWGQGVEKLFF. DNA of the CDR3: TGTGCCAGCAGCCCGTGGGGCCAAGGGGTTGAAAAACTGTTTTTT.

The gene calls are TRBV2 and TRBJ1-1; no clear D gene. The V end lost 8 bases, the J end lost 4 bases, and 14 bases lay between the germline ends. Germline CDR1 is SNHLY and CDR2 is FYNNEI. CDR3 length: 13 residues. DNA for the CDR3: TGTGCCAGCCTTCGGGAGGCTGGCACTGAAGCTTTCTTT. Translating it yields CASLREAGTEAFF.

The chain employs TRBV28 and TRBJ1-2; D gene unclear. With 2 bases removed from V and 3 bases from J, the gap between germline ends came to 10 bases. In germline, CDR1 is MDHEN, CDR2 SYDVKM. The CDR3 spans 14 residues. CDR3 sequence (DNA): TGTGCCAGCAGTTTACGGGTAGTGTACTATGGCTACACCTTC. This translates into CASSLRVVYYGYTF.